A single sample is the source of the 24 T cell receptor beta chains below, sequenced in a study of OX40 agonist ivuxolimab in advanced cancers. Data came from immunoSEQ multiplex PCR; TCRdb stores just in-frame clones and leaves some out. The sample lists almost 50,000 clones, under 90% seen once, with over 1.5% in the top ten. The source material was CD4+ or CD8+ T cells sorted from blood, sampled in a trial of the OX40 agonist ivuxolimab. The receptors were sampled from an adult with an advanced solid tumor such as melanoma, head and neck, liver or kidney cancer.

The rearrangement joins TRBV6-4 to TRBJ1-5; a weak D match, TRBD1 (6 bases). Trimming took off 0 bases at V and 6 bases at J, with 18 bases between the two ends. In germline, CDR1 is MRHNA, CDR2 SNTAGT. This CDR3 is built from 17 residues. Here the CDR3 DNA reads TGTGCCAGCAGTGACTCTCAGGGCCAGGGGTATTCTCAGCCCCAGCATTTT. Translation: CASSDSQGQGYSQPQHF.

This clone was counted between two and nine times. The chain links TRBV10-3 to TRBJ2-7; 8 bases agree with TRBD1. J lost 2 bases, V lost 6 bases, and 3 bases had no gene match. The CDR3 has 13 residues. Germline CDR1 ENHRY, CDR2 SYGVKD. The CDR3 protein is CAIRGQGPYEQYF. The CDR3 coding sequence is TGTGCCATCAGAGGACAGGGCCCCTACGAGCAGTACTTC.

This chain uses TRBV4-3 with TRBJ2-2; D remains unclear. V was trimmed by 0 bases and J by 5 bases, leaving 7 bases between them. The CDR3 sequence is 14 residues long. In germline, CDR1 is LGHNA, CDR2 YSLEER. The CDR3 region has the DNA TGCGCCAGCAGCCAAGAACTTATAACCGGGGAGCTGTTTTTT. Translating gives CASSQELITGELFF.

This chain uses TRBV7-2 with TRBJ2-1; 10 bases are shared with TRBD2. Trimming removed 5 bases from V and 2 bases from J; junction bases left unmatched: 15. This CDR3 has 19 amino acids. Germline CDR1 is SGHTA and CDR2 is FQGNSA. DNA of the CDR3: TGTGCCAGCAGCCCCATCCCACCATCTAGCGGGAGCGCCTACAATGAGCAGTTCTTC. It is translated as CASSPIPPSSGSAYNEQFF.

The chain employs TRBV11-2 and TRBJ2-7, with D unclear. This CDR3 has 14 residues. Trimming cost V 0 bases and J 0 bases, with 6 bases left between them. Germline lookup yields CDR1 SGHAT and CDR2 FQNNGV. CDR3 sequence (DNA): TGTGCCAGCAGCTTAGATTTCCTCTCCTACGAGCAGTACTTC. This codes for CASSLDFLSYEQYF.

The gene calls are TRBV7-2 and TRBJ2-3; TRBD2 matches 11 bases. The CDR3 runs 16 residues. Germline V gene sequence: CDR1 SGHTA, CDR2 FQGNSA. The V and J ends lost 5 bases and 2 bases, in that order; junction bases with no gene match: 6. The CDR3 here is CASSPTSGMVTDTQYF. The CDR3 DNA is TGTGCCAGCAGCCCGACTAGCGGGATGGTCACAGATACGCAGTATTTT.

The V gene is TRBV5-1, the J gene TRBJ2-7, with 11 bases lining up with TRBD2. CDR1 and CDR2 from the germline V gene are SGHRS and YFSETQ. V shed 3 bases, J shed 3 bases, and the junction held 5 bases outside the gene matches. The CDR3 is made up of 15 amino acids. CDR3 nucleotide sequence: TGCGCCAGCAGCTGGGACGGGACTAGCGGCTACGAGCAGTACTTC. It translates to CASSWDGTSGYEQYF.

This clone was observed a few times. The CDR3 coding sequence is TGTGCCAGCAGTTTATCACATACAGGGTATGGCTACACCTTC. It is translated as CASSLSHTGYGYTF. The rearrangement joins TRBV27 to TRBJ1-2; D is possibly TRBD1 (6 bases). The germline CDR1 and CDR2 sequences are MNHEY and SMNVEV (reference sequence). CDR3 length equals 14 residues. Trimming removed 0 bases from V and 5 bases from J, with 10 bases in between.

The rearrangement links TRBV9 to TRBJ1-2, with D possibly being TRBD1 (6 bases). The CDR3 has 15 amino acids. V was trimmed by 0 bases and J by 0 bases, leaving 9 bases between them. Germline CDR1 SGDLS, CDR2 YYNGEE. CDR3 loop: CASSVAPGANYGYTF. CDR3 coding DNA: TGTGCCAGCAGCGTAGCCCCAGGGGCTAACTATGGCTACACCTTC.

This rearrangement joins TRBV5-1 to TRBJ2-3; 10 nucleotides align to TRBD2. The CDR3 extends over 15 amino acids. The V gene's germline CDR1 is SGHRS and CDR2 YFSETQ. The J segment lost 6 bases and the V segment lost 2 bases, leaving 6 bases of the junction unmatched. The CDR3 loop is CASSFGTSAGDTQYF. DNA for the CDR3: TGCGCCAGCAGCTTTGGGACTAGCGCTGGTGATACGCAGTATTTT.

In regard to this clone: One end of the junction does not line up with germline, which may come from a read error. The rearrangement links TRBV7-7 to TRBJ2-1; the D gene is possibly TRBD2 (5 bases). In germline, CDR1 is SSHAT, CDR2 FNYEAQ (reference sequence). This CDR3 has 15 amino acids. CDR3 in amino acids: CASSLESGTYNEQFF. The DNA of the CDR3 is TGTGCTAGCAGCTTAGAGAGCGGTACATACAATGAGCAGTTCTTC.

This chain uses TRBV11-2 with TRBJ1-1; D possibly corresponds to TRBD1 (6 bases). Trimming removed 5 bases at V and 12 bases at J, with 19 bases between. The germline V gene encodes CDR1 SGHAT and CDR2 FQNNGV. CDR3 size: 13 residues. CDR3 sequence reads: CASSAGMGGWSFF. CDR3 bases: TGTGCCAGCAGCGCCGGAATGGGGGGCTGGTCTTTCTTT. The whole variable domain, filled in from reference TRBV11-2 and TRBJ1-1, reads EAGVAQSPRYKIIEKRQSVAFWCNPISGHATLYWYQQILGQGPKLLIQFQNNGVVDDSQLPKDRFSAERLKGVDSTLKIQPAKLEDSAVYLCASSAGMGGWSFFGQGTRLTVV.

The chain is built from TRBV19 and TRBJ1-2; D is undetermined. Per the germline V gene, CDR1 is LNHDA and CDR2 is SQIVND (reference sequence). The CDR3 consists of 13 residues. V shed 5 bases and J shed 5 bases, with 12 bases lying between them. The CDR3 region is CASSPPSLYGYTF. The CDR3 nucleotides read TGTGCCAGTAGTCCCCCGTCGTTATATGGCTACACCTTC.

This rearrangement joins TRBV2 to TRBJ2-2; D perhaps matches TRBD1 (6 bases). The germline V gene has CDR1 SNHLY and CDR2 FYNNEI. V was shortened by 5 bases and J by 0 bases, with 16 bases between the two germline ends. The length of the CDR3 is 17 residues. Written as DNA, the CDR3 is TGTGCCAGCAGTCCGGACAGCTTAGCTACGAACACCGGGGAGCTGTTTTTT. This gives the protein CASSPDSLATNTGELFF.

V is TRBV5-4 and J is TRBJ1-1; no definite D call. The CDR3 extends over 15 amino acids. In germline, CDR1 is SGHNT, CDR2 YYREEE (reference sequence). Deletions cut 2 bases from V and 4 bases from J, with 15 bases between. CDR3 bases: TGTGCCAGCAGCTTAGGTGTACGTGCCCCCACTGAAGCTTTCTTT. It encodes CASSLGVRAPTEAFF. The variable domain in full, completed from reference TRBV5-4 and TRBJ1-1, reads ETGVTQSPTHLIKTRGQQVTLRCSSQSGHNTVSWYQQALGQGPQFIFQYYREEENGRGNFPPRFSGLQFPNYSSELNVNALELDDSALYLCASSLGVRAPTEAFFGQGTRLTVV.

The rearrangement joins TRBV5-1 to TRBJ2-2; no firm D call. Germline V lookup: CDR1 SGHRS, CDR2 YFSETQ. This CDR3 has 15 residues. Trimming cost V 1 base and J 1 base, with 8 bases left between them. The CDR3 loop is CASSLRWENTGELFF. CDR3 nucleotides: TGCGCCAGCAGCTTGAGGTGGGAGAACACCGGGGAGCTGTTTTTT. Complete variable domain (other parts from reference TRBV5-1 and TRBJ2-2): KAGVTQTPRYLIKTRGQQVTLSCSPISGHRSVSWYQQTPGQGLQFLFEYFSETQRNKGNFPGRFSGRQFSNSRSEMNVSTLELGDSALYLCASSLRWENTGELFFGEGSRLTVL.

This sequence joins TRBV7-8 and TRBJ2-7; 8 bases map to TRBD2. Trimming cost V 3 bases and J 6 bases; bases outside gene matches: 7. The CDR3 contains 14 residues. Germline V gives CDR1 SGHVS, CDR2 FQNEAQ. The CDR3 region has the DNA TGTGCCAGCAGCTTTAGCGGGACACAAGGCGAGCAGTACTTC. Translated: CASSFSGTQGEQYF.

This chain links TRBV20-1 with TRBJ1-1; D unresolved. The CDR3 loop spans 11 amino acids. Trimming took 6 bases from V and 6 from J, leaving 11 bases between them. The germline gives CDR1 DFQATT, CDR2 SNEGSKA (reference sequence). The CDR3 here is CSADKMAEAFF. CDR3 DNA sequence: TGCAGTGCCGATAAGATGGCTGAAGCTTTCTTT.

The chain joins TRBV19 to TRBJ2-4, with 7 bases that match TRBD1. The CDR3 has 15 amino acids. Germline-derived CDR1 and CDR2 are LNHDA and SQIVND (reference sequence). V shed 6 bases, J shed 4 bases, and the junction held 9 bases outside the gene matches. CDR3 bases: TGTGCCAGTAGCGTTCCGACAGGGATTAAAAACATTCAGTACTTC. As protein: CASSVPTGIKNIQYF. Full variable domain (missing parts from reference TRBV19 and TRBJ2-4): DGGITQSPKYLFRKEGQNVTLSCEQNLNHDAMYWYRQDPGQGLRLIYYSQIVNDFQKGDIAEGYSVSREKKESFPLTVTSAQKNPTAFYLCASSVPTGIKNIQYFGAGTRLSVL.

The chain has TRBV27 and TRBJ2-3; 11 nucleotides agree with TRBD2. In germline, CDR1 is MNHEY, CDR2 SMNVEV (reference sequence). The CDR3 sequence is 17 residues long. Losses at the gene ends were 6 bases for V and 5 bases for J; bases not matched to a gene: 13. CDR3 loop: CASSTLTFSGRVDTQYF. CDR3 sequence (DNA): TGTGCCAGCAGCACACTTACCTTTAGCGGGAGGGTAGATACGCAGTATTTT.

The J gene is TRBJ1-1, the V gene TRBV7-2; 9 nucleotides line up with TRBD1. This CDR3 is 14 amino acids long. Germline V gene lookup returns CDR1 SGHTA and CDR2 FQGNSA. V gave up 3 bases and J gave up 10 bases; unmatched junction bases: 9. The CDR3 loop is CASSFLQGAGGAFF. Here the CDR3 DNA reads TGTGCCAGCAGCTTCCTACAGGGGGCAGGGGGAGCTTTCTTT.

The chain uses TRBV18 and TRBJ1-5; 7 positions match TRBD1. The CDR3 loop spans 16 amino acids. CDR1 KGHSH and CDR2 LQKENI come from the germline V gene. V gave up 5 bases and J gave up 6 bases; unmatched junction bases: 13. CDR3 sequence: CASSETGPTRAQPQHF. The CDR3 bases are TGTGCCAGCTCAGAGACAGGGCCCACGCGGGCTCAGCCCCAGCATTTT.

This clone was recorded only once. The chain joins TRBV5-1 to TRBJ2-3, with a possible D match to TRBD2 (6 bases). The CDR3 sequence is 18 residues long. Between the trimmed V and J ends, which lost 3 bases and 0 bases, there was a span of 20 bases. Germline CDR1 and CDR2: SGHRS and YFSETQ. The CDR3 loop is CASSSQVVGGASTDTQYF. CDR3 coding DNA: TGCGCCAGCAGCTCCCAAGTCGTGGGGGGAGCTAGCACAGATACGCAGTATTTT. The entire variable domain, with the rest obtained from reference TRBV5-1 and TRBJ2-3, is as follows: KAGVTQTPRYLIKTRGQQVTLSCSPISGHRSVSWYQQTPGQGLQFLFEYFSETQRNKGNFPGRFSGRQFSNSRSEMNVSTLELGDSALYLCASSSQVVGGASTDTQYFGPGTRLTVL.

V is TRBV14 and J is TRBJ2-7; D is uncertain. Between the trimmed V and J ends, which lost 3 bases and 0 bases, there was a span of 3 bases. The length of the CDR3 is 12 residues. Looked up from germline, CDR1 is SGHDN and CDR2 is FVKESK. CDR3 nucleotides: TGTGCCAGCAGCCAGATCTCCTACGAGCAGTACTTC. This sequence encodes CASSQISYEQYF.